Given below is one T cell receptor beta chain in context. The data derive from a study of technical replicates of blood from a handful of donors. V lost 4 bases, J lost 4 bases, and 7 bases stayed unmatched. Germline values: CDR1 SQVTM, CDR2 ANQGSEA. The CDR3 runs to 14 residues. The protocol was immunoSEQ multiplex PCR, while the TCRdb copy is restricted to in-frame clones and leaves out a portion. The repertoire holds roughly 52,000 clones, about 96% seen once, with 3% to 3.5% in the top ten. The genes are TRBV29-1 and TRBJ1-2, with 9 bases fitting TRBD1. Sequenced input: PBMCs. This receptor was identified in a human donor in good health. Some clones in this sample may be carry-over from other donors' samples. The CDR3 protein is CSVATGGWGYGYTF. The CDR3, as DNA: TGCAGCGTTGCAACAGGGGGCTGGGGCTATGGCTACACCTTC.